The 7 T cell receptor beta chains below come from one sample, sequenced in a study of cytomegalovirus exposure and HLA in healthy donors. The PCR ran on 60 Vbeta and 13 Jbeta primers. Repertoires were generated with immunoSEQ multiplex PCR, while TCRdb's copy carries only in-frame clones and drops some. The sample lists about 140,000 clones, roughly 79% occurring once. What was sequenced was PBMCs. These receptor sequences come from a woman aged 40-49 years in good health and CMV-seronegative.

V usage is TRBV27 and J usage is TRBJ1-2; 10 bases align to TRBD1. Unmatched junction bases numbered 16, after V lost 3 bases and J lost 6 bases. The length of the CDR3 is 18 residues. Per germline, CDR1 MNHEY and CDR2 SMNVEV (reference sequence). Here the CDR3 DNA reads TGTGCCAGCAGTTTTATCGCCCCTCTATCGACAGGGGGCGATGGCTACACCTTC. Encoded protein: CASSFIAPLSTGGDGYTF.

This clone has just a few counts. The chain carries TRBV28 and TRBJ2-3; TRBD2 matches 7 bases. The CDR3 covers 16 residues. Trimming cost V 11 bases and J 4 bases; bases outside gene matches: 18. CDR1 and CDR2 (germline): MDHEN, SYDVKM. The CDR3 sequence is CAGPSGTIVWPDTQYF. In nucleotides, the CDR3 is TGTGCCGGCCCTAGCGGAACTATTGTTTGGCCAGATACGCAGTATTTT. The full variable domain, rest sourced from reference TRBV28 and TRBJ2-3, is DVKVTQSSRYLVKRTGEKVFLECVQDMDHENMFWYRQDPGLGLRLIYFSYDVKMKEKGDIPEGYSVSREKKERFSLILESASTNQTSMYLCAGPSGTIVWPDTQYFGPGTRLTVL.

The rearrangement uses TRBV7-9 and TRBJ2-5; perhaps TRBD1 as D (6 bases). The CDR3 has 14 amino acids. Germline lookup yields CDR1 SEHNR and CDR2 FQNEAQ (reference sequence). Trimming removed 2 bases at V and 1 base at J, with 8 bases between. CDR3 sequence: CASSLQGPQETQYF. CDR3 in DNA: TGTGCCAGCAGCTTACAGGGGCCCCAAGAGACCCAGTACTTC.

The rearrangement uses TRBV5-1 and TRBJ1-4, with D possibly TRBD1 on 6 matching bases. V lost 4 bases and J lost 8, with 18 bases in between. Germline loops: CDR1 SGHRS, CDR2 YFSETQ. The CDR3 contains 15 residues. CDR3 coding DNA: TGCGCCAGCAGCCGTAATGGGGGCGCGCGGGAAAAACTGTTTTTT. It codes for CASSRNGGAREKLFF. The variable domain in full, with the rest retrieved from reference TRBV5-1 and TRBJ1-4, is KAGVTQTPRYLIKTRGQQVTLSCSPISGHRSVSWYQQTPGQGLQFLFEYFSETQRNKGNFPGRFSGRQFSNSRSEMNVSTLELGDSALYLCASSRNGGAREKLFFGSGTQLSVL.

This chain joins TRBV7-9 and TRBJ2-5; weak D call: TRBD2 (6 bases). The J call is in doubt because the DNA end fits TRBJ2-7 better. Germline V CDR1 and CDR2: SEHNR, FQNEAQ (reference sequence). This CDR3 has 11 amino acids. DNA of the CDR3: TGTGTAACAGTAGCGGCCTACGAGCAGTACTTC. Translation gives CVTVAAYEQYF.

The chain is built from TRBV5-4 and TRBJ2-2, with D perhaps TRBD1 (5 bases). V was shortened by 2 bases and J by 0 bases, with 8 bases between the two germline ends. There are 15 residues in the CDR3. Per the germline V gene, CDR1 is SGHNT and CDR2 is YYREEE (reference sequence). As DNA, the CDR3 is TGTGCCAGCAGCTTTACACAGGCGAACACCGGGGAGCTGTTTTTT. Translating it yields CASSFTQANTGELFF.

On this clone: Additional DNA sequences in this sample encode the identical CDR3. The chain is built from TRBV18 and TRBJ2-7, with a weak D call TRBD1 (6 bases). Germline CDR1 reads KGHSH; CDR2 reads LQKENI. There are 13 residues in the CDR3. The V end lost 0 bases, the J end lost 6 bases, and 9 bases lay between the germline ends. CDR3 residues: CASSPPSRGEQYF. The CDR3 DNA reads as TGTGCCAGCTCACCACCCTCCAGGGGCGAGCAGTACTTC. Full variable domain (missing parts from reference TRBV18 and TRBJ2-7): NAGVMQNPRHLVRRRGQEARLRCSPMKGHSHVYWYRQLPEEGLKFMVYLQKENIIDESGMPKERFSAEFPKEGPSILRIQQVVRGDSAAYFCASSPPSRGEQYFGPGTRLTVT.